These 23 T cell receptor beta chains share one sample of origin, sequenced in a study of blood T cell repertoires in COVID-19. TCRdb's copy holds only in-frame clones and misses some; the assay was immunoSEQ multiplex PCR. The data contain roughly 290,000 clones, around 85% of them singletons. Sequencing was performed on PBMCs or T cells enriched from blood (not recorded which). The receptor set was obtained from a woman aged 30 to 39 who had recovered from COVID-19.

This clone was counted only a few times. This chain links TRBV6-8 with TRBJ2-5, with 9 bases aligning to TRBD1. The germline V gene encodes CDR1 MNHGY and CDR2 SAAAGT. V lost 4 bases to trimming and J lost 3 bases; unmatched junction nucleotides: 6. The CDR3 has 15 amino acids. This chain's CDR3 is CASSSGTGMKETQYF. Here the CDR3 DNA reads TGTGCCAGCAGTTCAGGGACAGGGATGAAAGAGACCCAGTACTTC.

CDR3 bases: TGTGCCAGCAGCCTCCAGAATGAAGCTTTCTTT. As protein: CASSLQNEAFF. The chain joins TRBV7-8 to TRBJ1-1; D gene unclear. Germline V gene data show CDR1 as SGHVS and CDR2 as FQNEAQ. Trimming shortened V by 5 bases and J by 7 bases, and 8 bases separated the two germline ends. The CDR3 runs to 11 residues. The variable domain in full, completed from reference TRBV7-8 and TRBJ1-1, reads GAGVSQSPRYKVAKRGQDVALRCDPISGHVSLFWYQQALGQGPEFLTYFQNEAQLDKSGLPSDRFFAERPEGSVSTLKIQRTQQEDSAVYLCASSLQNEAFFGQGTRLTVV.

The CDR3 nucleotides are TGTGCCAGCAGCTCTGGGACAGGGAACAATGAGCAGTTCTTC. This translates into CASSSGTGNNEQFF. V and J are TRBV13 and TRBJ2-1; 9 bases map to TRBD1. Trimming at V came to 4 bases and at J to 5 bases, leaving 3 bases not matched to a gene. The CDR3 contains 14 residues. Germline CDR1 PRHDT, CDR2 FYEKMQ (reference sequence). Supplemented by reference TRBV13 and TRBJ2-1, the full variable domain reads AAGVIQSPRHLIKEKRETATLKCYPIPRHDTVYWYQQGPGQDPQFLISFYEKMQSDKGSIPDRFSAQQFSDYHSELNMSSLELGDSALYFCASSSGTGNNEQFFGPGTRLTVL.

CDR3: CASSPPRALELFF. The CDR3 coding sequence is TGTGCCAGCTCACCACCGCGTGCATTGGAGCTGTTTTTT. J is TRBJ2-2 and V is TRBV18; D is ambiguous. V gave up 0 bases and J gave up 10 bases, with 9 bases separating them. The CDR3 consists of 13 residues. Per germline, CDR1 KGHSH and CDR2 LQKENI.

The gene calls are TRBV27 and TRBJ2-3, with 8 bases lining up with TRBD2. The CDR3 runs to 16 residues. V shed 3 bases and J 1 base; nucleotides not matched to a gene: 6. CDR1 and CDR2 (germline): MNHEY, SMNVEV (reference sequence). CDR3 sequence: CASSFATSVGTDTQYF. CDR3 coding DNA: TGTGCCAGCAGTTTCGCGACTAGCGTTGGCACAGATACGCAGTATTTT.

CDR3 residues: CAGGPTKPSNYGYTF. The CDR3 nucleotides are TGTGCCGGAGGGCCAACAAAACCCTCTAACTATGGCTACACCTTC. This rearrangement joins TRBV30 to TRBJ1-2; D call uncertain. The germline gives CDR1 GTSNPN, CDR2 SVGIG (reference sequence). The CDR3 has 15 amino acids. The V gene lost 8 bases and the J gene lost 0 bases, with 19 bases spanning the gap.

The V gene is TRBV6-6, the J gene TRBJ1-2; D may be TRBD1 (6 bases). V was trimmed by 6 bases and J by 12 bases, leaving 26 bases between them. This CDR3 spans 15 amino acids. Germline CDR1 and CDR2: MNHNY and SVGAGI (reference sequence). The CDR3 bases are TGTGCCAGCAGCCGCCAGACAGGACCGTCTATGGCTAACACCTTC. Translating it yields CASSRQTGPSMANTF.

The rearrangement uses TRBV18 and TRBJ2-7; D is perhaps TRBD2 (6 bases). Germline loops: CDR1 KGHSH, CDR2 LQKENI. The CDR3 covers 13 residues. The V and J ends lost 3 bases and 4 bases respectively, with 10 bases between them. In nucleotides, the CDR3 is TGTGCCAGCTCACCCCGGGACTGGTACGAGCAGTACTTC. Encoded protein: CASSPRDWYEQYF.

V is TRBV5-1 and J is TRBJ2-5; D remains ambiguous. V was pared by 4 bases and J by 2 bases, with 9 bases between. This CDR3 is built from 13 residues. Looked up from germline, CDR1 is SGHRS and CDR2 is YFSETQ. The chain's CDR3 is CASSNFIQETQYF. The CDR3 DNA reads as TGCGCCAGCAGCAATTTTATACAAGAGACCCAGTACTTC.

The chain recombines TRBV28 with TRBJ1-5; D is unclear. The CDR3 sequence is 14 residues long. CDR1 MDHEN and CDR2 SYDVKM come from the germline V gene. V dropped 11 bases and J dropped 2 bases, with 16 bases sitting between them. CDR3 region: CASYVGQGNQPQHF. CDR3 coding DNA: TGTGCCTCCTACGTTGGGCAGGGCAATCAGCCCCAGCATTTT. Filled out from reference TRBV28 and TRBJ1-5, the complete variable domain reads DVKVTQSSRYLVKRTGEKVFLECVQDMDHENMFWYRQDPGLGLRLIYFSYDVKMKEKGDIPEGYSVSREKKERFSLILESASTNQTSMYLCASYVGQGNQPQHFGDGTRLSIL.

V and J are TRBV19 and TRBJ1-6; unclear D gene. The CDR3 length is 17 residues. V was shortened by 8 bases and J by 0 bases, with 17 bases between the two germline ends. The germline V gene has CDR1 LNHDA and CDR2 SQIVND (reference sequence). The CDR3 loop reads CASSRTGGDSYNSPLHF. The DNA for the CDR3 is TGTGCCAGTTCGAGGACGGGCGGGGACTCCTATAATTCACCCCTCCACTTT.

A word on this clone: The identical CDR3 is also encoded by other nucleotide sequences in the sample. This sequence joins TRBV5-1 and TRBJ1-2; no clear D. The germline V gene encodes CDR1 SGHRS and CDR2 YFSETQ. The V end lost 0 bases, the J end lost 2 bases, and 5 bases lay between the germline ends. This CDR3 is built from 13 residues. CDR3 bases: TGCGCCAGCAGCTTGGGACAAAACTATGGCTACACCTTC. Protein product: CASSLGQNYGYTF.

This clone has more than one count but fewer than ten. The CDR3 is CASSGQLGDGYTF. In DNA form, the CDR3 reads TGTGCCAGCAGTGGACAGCTGGGTGATGGCTACACCTTC. The chain couples TRBV28 to TRBJ1-2, with D possibly TRBD1 on 6 matching bases. Germline CDR1 is MDHEN and CDR2 is SYDVKM. The V gene lost 5 bases and the J gene lost 6 bases, with 13 bases spanning the gap. The CDR3 is 13 amino acids.

The J gene is TRBJ2-5, the V gene TRBV11-3, with 12 bases fitting TRBD1. CDR1 and CDR2 (germline): SGHNT, YENEEA. V was pared by 1 base and J by 5 bases, with 8 bases of the junction left unmatched. The CDR3 has 17 amino acids. As DNA, the CDR3 is TGTGCCAGCAGCTTAGGGCTCCCGGGACAGGGGGCTGAGACCCAGTACTTC. Its protein product is CASSLGLPGQGAETQYF.

J is TRBJ1-1 and V is TRBV2; D remains ambiguous. Germline values: CDR1 SNHLY, CDR2 FYNNEI. The CDR3 is 11 residues long. Trimming took off 11 bases at V and 1 base at J, with 8 bases between the two ends. Here the CDR3 reads CAGRQNTEAFF. In DNA, the CDR3 is TGTGCCGGAAGACAGAACACTGAAGCTTTCTTT.

The chain couples TRBV28 to TRBJ2-5; TRBD1 agrees at 7 bases. V lost 2 bases and J lost 2; bases outside the gene matches: 5. CDR3 length equals 15 residues. The germline V gene encodes CDR1 MDHEN and CDR2 SYDVKM. The DNA of the CDR3 is TGTGCCAGCAGTTTAGAGGACAGGAGACAAGAGACCCAGTACTTC. Translated, it gives CASSLEDRRQETQYF.

The V and J genes are TRBV6-5 and TRBJ1-2, with 7 bases identical to TRBD1. After removal of 5 bases from V and 7 bases from J, the junction contained 13 bases not matched to a gene. Germline lookup yields CDR1 MNHEY and CDR2 SVGAGI. This CDR3 is 15 amino acids long. Here the CDR3 reads CASSPSQGTTVGYTF. CDR3 coding DNA: TGTGCCAGCAGTCCATCACAGGGGACGACGGTTGGCTACACCTTC.

This chain joins TRBV27 and TRBJ2-7; D perhaps matches TRBD1 (6 bases). The CDR3 covers 14 residues. Germline lookup yields CDR1 MNHEY and CDR2 SMNVEV (reference sequence). V was trimmed by 4 bases and J by 3 bases, leaving 13 bases between them. The DNA of the CDR3 is TGTGCCAGCAGTTCCCTTCAGACAGGCTACGAGCAGTACTTC. It specifies CASSSLQTGYEQYF.

V gene TRBV2 combines with J gene TRBJ1-1; D unresolved. The CDR3 is 12 residues long. Trimming shortened V by 10 bases and J by 2 bases, and 11 bases separated the two germline ends. Looked up from germline, CDR1 is SNHLY and CDR2 is FYNNEI. CDR3 amino acids: CATEPENTEAFF. CDR3 DNA: TGTGCCACAGAACCAGAAAACACTGAAGCTTTCTTT.

This sequence joins TRBV27 and TRBJ1-2; maybe TRBD1 (5 bases). The germline V gene encodes CDR1 MNHEY and CDR2 SMNVEV (reference sequence). The CDR3 spans 13 residues. V lost 11 bases to trimming and J lost 4 bases, with 17 bases between them. DNA of the CDR3: TGTGCCGCAGGCCCCGGGACTTCCTATGGCTACACCTTC. It specifies CAAGPGTSYGYTF.

This clone turned up a few times. The genes are TRBV4-2 and TRBJ2-3, with D tentatively TRBD1 (5 bases). Trimming took off 1 base at V and 2 bases at J, with 13 bases between the two ends. There are 16 residues in the CDR3. CDR1 LGHNA and CDR2 YNFKEQ come from the germline V gene. The CDR3 here is CASSQGNPGHTDTQYF. The CDR3 DNA follows: TGTGCCAGCAGCCAAGGGAACCCCGGACACACAGATACGCAGTATTTT.

In its sample, this clone was seen a few times. This chain joins TRBV6-2 or TRBV6-3 and TRBJ1-6; unclear D gene. This CDR3 contains 15 residues. In germline, CDR1 is MNHEY, CDR2 SVGEGT. The V and J ends lost 5 bases and 10 bases respectively, with 18 bases between them. CDR3 amino acids: CASSPHTGSGSPLHF. CDR3 in DNA: TGTGCCAGCAGTCCACATACGGGATCCGGGTCACCCCTCCACTTT.

This clone was detected once. The chain uses TRBV5-1 and TRBJ2-1; the D is unclear. The CDR3 extends over 15 amino acids. V shed 0 bases and J shed 8 bases, with 15 bases lying between them. Germline lookup yields CDR1 SGHRS and CDR2 YFSETQ. The CDR3 nucleotides are TGCGCCAGCAGCTTGGCCGACTTTAAAGGCGATGAGCAGTTCTTC. Its protein product is CASSLADFKGDEQFF.